This TCR beta chain emerged from a study of regulatory T cells in long-lasting Graves disease. The CDR3 loop spans 16 amino acids. V was trimmed by 0 bases and J by 2 bases, leaving 10 bases between them. From germline, CDR1 is MNHEY and CDR2 SMNVEV (reference sequence). This clonotype was observed a handful of times. CDR3-region Arm-PCR and iRepertoire HTBI primers produced the TCR beta libraries. A single record per CDR3 protein comes from TCRdb applying MiXCR to the multiplex PCR reads. Of about 340,000 distinct CDR3 sequences in the sample, roughly 21% were seen once. Time point denoted: persistent/refractory GD, antithyroid drugs over 5 years with positive TRAb. RNA extracted from PBMCs served as the sequencing template.

This sample comprised peripheral blood mononuclear cells (PBMCs), obtained when the disease was refractory, from a patient treated with antithyroid drugs. The V call is TRBV27, the J call TRBJ2-2; possibly TRBD2 for D (5 bases). The sequence was obtained from a female donor with Graves disease. CDR3 protein: CASSLSSGTNTGELFF. The CDR3, as DNA: TGTGCCAGCAGTTTATCGTCGGGAACAAACACCGGGGAGCTGTTTTTT.